This record concerns one T cell receptor (beta chain) sequence. Its antigen remains unknown. Clones were read by immunoSEQ multiplex PCR, and TCRdb kept only the in-frame ones, dropping some. The table includes roughly 20,000 clones, roughly nine tenths detected once. The data were taken from a study of T cells in localized non-small cell lung cancer. The study, taken as a whole, reports: Uninvolved adjacent lung had higher T cell clonality than tumor and all other tissues. Turning up in adjacent lung were a median around 58 of the top 100 tumor clones. A higher density of T cells in blood coincided with extended overall survival. Multi-region tumor sequencing was not done, so intratumor heterogeneity could not be excluded.

The sequence derives from a woman aged 40 to 75 with stage I lung adenocarcinoma. The sample in question was peripheral blood, obtained before any cancer treatment.

CDR3 in DNA: TGTGCCAGCAGCGTGTCCGGGGGCTACGAGCAGTACTTC. It yields the protein CASSVSGGYEQYF. J is TRBJ2-7 and V is TRBV7-9, with D perhaps matching TRBD2 (6 bases). The germline gives CDR1 SEHNR, CDR2 FQNEAQ (reference sequence). The CDR3 covers 13 residues. Trimming cost V 5 bases and J 3 bases, with 11 bases left between them.